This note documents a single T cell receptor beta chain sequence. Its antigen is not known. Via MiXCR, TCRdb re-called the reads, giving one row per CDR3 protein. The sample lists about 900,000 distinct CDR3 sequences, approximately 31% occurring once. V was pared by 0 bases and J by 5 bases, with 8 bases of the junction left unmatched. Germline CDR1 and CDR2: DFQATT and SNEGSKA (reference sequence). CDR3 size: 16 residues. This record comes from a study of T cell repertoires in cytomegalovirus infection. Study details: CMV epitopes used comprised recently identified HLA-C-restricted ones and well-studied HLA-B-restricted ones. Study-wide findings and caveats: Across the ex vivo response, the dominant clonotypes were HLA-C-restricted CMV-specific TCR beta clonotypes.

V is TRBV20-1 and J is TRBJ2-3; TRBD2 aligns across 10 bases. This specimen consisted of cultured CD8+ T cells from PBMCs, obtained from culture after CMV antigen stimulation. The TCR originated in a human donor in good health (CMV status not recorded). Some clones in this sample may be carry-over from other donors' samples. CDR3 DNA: TGCAGTGCTAGAGATTACCTAGCGGGGGTGGAAGATACGCAGTATTTT. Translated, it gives CSARDYLAGVEDTQYF.